Each of the 5 T cell receptor beta chains below was sequenced from the same sample in a study of identical twins. One entry per CDR3 protein results from TCRdb running MiXCR on the 5' RACE reads. This repertoire shows about 790,000 distinct CDR3 sequences, about 18% found once; its top ten account for around 13%. These data are also associated with another study on T cells expressing NK-cell markers.

The sequenced sample consisted of PBMCs. These receptors were obtained from a woman aged 18-30 years in good health.

This clonotype was detected a few times. The V gene is TRBV11-1, the J gene TRBJ2-3, with a tentative D call TRBD2 (5 bases). The CDR3 runs to 10 residues. V lost 5 bases, J lost 12 bases, and 9 bases lay in between. Looked up from germline, CDR1 is SGHAT and CDR2 is FQDESV (reference sequence). Here the CDR3 reads CASSRGGQYF. The CDR3 region has the DNA TGTGCCAGCAGCCGAGGAGGTCAGTATTTT. Full variable domain (missing parts from reference TRBV11-1 and TRBJ2-3): EAEVAQSPRYKITEKSQAVAFWCDPISGHATLYWYRQILGQGPELLVQFQDESVVDDSQLPKDRFSAERLKGVDSTLKIQPAELGDSAMYLCASSRGGQYFGPGTRLTVL.

This rearrangement joins TRBV20-1 to TRBJ2-1, with no clear D. The CDR3 is 11 residues long. With 3 bases removed from V and 5 bases from J, the gap between germline ends came to 5 bases. Germline CDR1 reads DFQATT; CDR2 reads SNEGSKA (reference sequence). The CDR3 region is CSARLHNEQFF. The DNA for the CDR3 is TGCAGTGCTAGGCTACACAATGAGCAGTTCTTC.

The chain uses TRBV24-1 and TRBJ2-3; D uncertain. V was pared by 10 bases and J by 5 bases, with 9 bases between. The CDR3 spans 11 residues. Germline V CDR1 and CDR2: KGHDR, SFDVKD. The DNA of the CDR3 is TGTGCCACTCAGGCCGGAGATACGCAGTATTTT. It specifies CATQAGDTQYF.

V and J are TRBV15 and TRBJ2-7; either TRBD1 or TRBD2 may fit D (5 bases each). The CDR3 totals 17 residues. Trimming took 1 base from V and 1 from J, leaving 17 bases between them. The germline CDR1 and CDR2 sequences are LNHNV and YYDKDF (reference sequence). CDR3 sequence (DNA): TGTGCCACCAGCAGAGTTCCCGCCGGGACGGTATCCTACGAGCAGTACTTC. Its translation is CATSRVPAGTVSYEQYF.

This chain joins TRBV6-5 and TRBJ1-5; no clear D gene. Germline V gene sequence: CDR1 MNHEY, CDR2 SVGAGI. V gave up 2 bases and J gave up 4 bases, with 6 bases separating them. This CDR3 is built from 13 residues. The CDR3 reads CASSYDTNQPQHF. The DNA for the CDR3 is TGTGCCAGCAGTTACGACACAAATCAGCCCCAGCATTTT.